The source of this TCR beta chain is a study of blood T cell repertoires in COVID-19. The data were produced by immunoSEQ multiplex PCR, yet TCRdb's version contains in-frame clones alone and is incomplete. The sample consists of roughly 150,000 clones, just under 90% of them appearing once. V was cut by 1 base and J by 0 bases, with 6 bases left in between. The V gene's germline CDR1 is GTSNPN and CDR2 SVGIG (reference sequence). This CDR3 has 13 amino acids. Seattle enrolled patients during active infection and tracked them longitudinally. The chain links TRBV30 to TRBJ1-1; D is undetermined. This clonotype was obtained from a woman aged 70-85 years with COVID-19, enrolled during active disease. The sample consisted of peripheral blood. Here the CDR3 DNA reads TGTGCCTGGAGTGGTCGAGTGAACACTGAAGCTTTCTTT. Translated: CAWSGRVNTEAFF. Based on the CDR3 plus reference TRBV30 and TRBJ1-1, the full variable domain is SQTIHQWPATLVQPVGSPLSLECTVEGTSNPNLYWYRQAAGRGLQLLFYSVGIGQISSEVPQNLSASRPQDRQFILSSKKLLLSDSGFYLCAWSGRVNTEAFFGQGTRLTVV.